The 8 T cell receptor beta chains reported below all come from one sample, sequenced in a study of identical twins (dated by TCRdb to about 2016). Libraries came from 5' RACE. Sequencing relied on an Illumina HiSeq 2000. In-frame beta chains were kept once TCRdb had trimmed the public reads at Q25 with fastp and called clones with MiXCR. Entries are consolidated by CDR3 protein sequence, retaining the most common genes and DNA. Counted in this sample were roughly 690,000 distinct CDR3 sequences; around 6% of them appeared once. The leading ten clones occupy roughly 1.8% of the sample. The sample comprised naive T cells sorted from blood. This specimen's cell subset or site label, interpreted: cells isolated with a human naive T-cell isolation kit. The receptors come from a man younger than 35 in good health.

This clonotype showed up just a few times. The chain couples TRBV15 to TRBJ2-2; D call uncertain. CDR1 and CDR2 from the germline V gene are LNHNV and YYDKDF (reference sequence). V was clipped by 7 bases and J by 3 bases, with 9 bases between them. This CDR3 is built from 13 residues. In DNA, the CDR3 is TGTGCCACCAAGGGATCCTACACCGGGGAGCTGTTTTTT. Translation: CATKGSYTGELFF.

The rearrangement uses TRBV10-3 and TRBJ2-1, with D tentatively TRBD2 (6 bases). The CDR3 is 13 amino acids. The germline V gene encodes CDR1 ENHRY and CDR2 SYGVKD. Deletions cut 8 bases from V and 1 base from J, with 9 bases between. The CDR3: CAIVRESYNEQFF. DNA of the CDR3: TGTGCCATCGTGCGGGAATCCTACAATGAGCAGTTCTTC.

V gene TRBV12-3 or TRBV12-4 combines with J gene TRBJ2-4, with D possibly TRBD1 on 7 matching bases. The V gene lost 5 bases and the J gene lost 6 bases, with 20 bases spanning the gap. The CDR3 runs 16 residues. The CDR3 bases are TGTGCCAGCAGTCCACAACAGGGGACTGTAGGAAACATTCAGTACTTC. The encoded protein is CASSPQQGTVGNIQYF.

The chain has TRBV6-5 and TRBJ2-7; 7 positions agree with TRBD1. Trimming cost V 4 bases and J 0 bases; bases outside gene matches: 9. CDR3 length equals 16 residues. CDR1 is MNHEY and CDR2 is SVGAGI in the germline V gene. The CDR3 loop reads CASSWPGQRSSYEQYV. As DNA, the CDR3 is TGTGCCAGCAGTTGGCCGGGACAGAGGAGCTCCTACGAGCAGTACGTC.

At least ten counts were recorded for this clonotype. This CDR3 reads CATSVFSSGRDYNEQFF. DNA of the CDR3: TGTGCCACCAGTGTCTTTTCTAGCGGGAGGGACTACAATGAGCAGTTCTTC. This chain links TRBV24-1 with TRBJ2-1, with TRBD2 matching over 12 bases. The CDR3 spans 17 residues. The J segment lost 3 bases and the V segment lost 5 bases, leaving 7 bases of the junction unmatched. The germline V gene has CDR1 KGHDR and CDR2 SFDVKD.

V usage is TRBV30 and J usage is TRBJ2-5, with no clear D. Germline CDR1 is GTSNPN and CDR2 is SVGIG (reference sequence). CDR3 length equals 13 residues. V was clipped by 0 bases and J by 2 bases, with 7 bases between them. CDR3 sequence (DNA): TGTGCCTGGAGTGTTCTGGGACAAGAGACCCAGTACTTC. Amino acid sequence: CAWSVLGQETQYF.

This chain uses TRBV7-6 with TRBJ2-1; 12 bases are a match to TRBD2. This CDR3 region has 16 residues. CDR1 and CDR2 (germline): SGHVS, FNYEAQ. V gave up 1 base and J gave up 9 bases; unmatched junction bases: 7. This CDR3 is CASSLVGLAGLGEQFF. The CDR3 coding sequence is TGTGCCAGCAGCTTAGTCGGACTAGCGGGATTGGGTGAGCAGTTCTTC.

There are many counts of this clonotype. This chain joins TRBV20-1 and TRBJ1-6; D not resolved. CDR3 size: 15 residues. The V and J ends lost 4 bases and 4 bases respectively, with 14 bases between them. Looked up from germline, CDR1 is DFQATT and CDR2 is SNEGSKA (reference sequence). CDR3 sequence (DNA): TGCAGTGCTACCGGGTCCCCATCATATAATTCACCCCTCCACTTT. Translated, it gives CSATGSPSYNSPLHF.